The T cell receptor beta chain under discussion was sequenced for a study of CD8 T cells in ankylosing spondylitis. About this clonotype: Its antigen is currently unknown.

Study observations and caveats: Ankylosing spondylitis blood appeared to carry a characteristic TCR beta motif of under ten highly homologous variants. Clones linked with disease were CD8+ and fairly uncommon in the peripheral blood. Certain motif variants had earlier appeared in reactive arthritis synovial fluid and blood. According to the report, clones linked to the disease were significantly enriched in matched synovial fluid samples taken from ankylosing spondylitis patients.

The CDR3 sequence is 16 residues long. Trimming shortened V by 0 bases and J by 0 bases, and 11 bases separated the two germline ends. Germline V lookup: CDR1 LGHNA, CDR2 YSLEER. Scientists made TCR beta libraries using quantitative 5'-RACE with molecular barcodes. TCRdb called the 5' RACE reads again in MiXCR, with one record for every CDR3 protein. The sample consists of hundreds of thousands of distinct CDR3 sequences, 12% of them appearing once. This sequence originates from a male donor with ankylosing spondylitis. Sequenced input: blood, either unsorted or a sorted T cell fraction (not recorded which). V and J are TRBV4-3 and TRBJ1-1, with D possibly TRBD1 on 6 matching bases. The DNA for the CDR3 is TGCGCCAGCAGCCAAGATCTTGGGGGGCTGAACACTGAAGCTTTCTTT. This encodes CASSQDLGGLNTEAFF.